This T cell receptor beta chain was observed in a study of cytomegalovirus exposure and HLA in healthy donors. This clone was recorded a few times. What it binds is unknown. Broader study findings: TCR beta V segments were, for the most part, productive about 90% or about 30% of the time in an earlier analysis. Accurate prediction of most subjects' HLA-A and HLA-B alleles from TCR beta sequences was reported. DRB1 showed the most TCR associations and HLA-C the fewest in a later analysis, as rates varied by HLA locus.

PCR involved 60 Vbeta and 13 Jbeta primers. Measured with immunoSEQ multiplex PCR; TCRdb has only the in-frame clones, and not every one. The data contain 110,000 to 150,000 clones, around 9.7% of them singletons. The CDR3 is 16 residues long. J lost 2 bases, V lost 2 bases, and 8 bases had no gene match. Germline V gene sequence: CDR1 SGHVS, CDR2 FQNEAQ. The receptor comes from a man aged 50-60 years in good health and CMV-seronegative. The chain is built from TRBV7-8 and TRBJ2-5, with 7 nucleotides matching TRBD2. Material for sequencing was PBMCs. DNA of the CDR3: TGTGCCAGCAGCTTAAAGGCTAGCGGACTACAAGAGACCCAGTACTTC. Amino acid sequence: CASSLKASGLQETQYF. The full variable domain, in which reference TRBV7-8 and TRBJ2-5 provide the parts outside the CDR3, is GAGVSQSPRYKVAKRGQDVALRCDPISGHVSLFWYQQALGQGPEFLTYFQNEAQLDKSGLPSDRFFAERPEGSVSTLKIQRTQQEDSAVYLCASSLKASGLQETQYFGPGTRLLVL.